This TCR beta chain was retrieved from a study of tumor-infiltrating lymphocytes in primary liver carcinoma. Study observations and caveats: Bulk samples went unsorted, so CD4+ and CD8+ repertoires were not compared. In tumor-adjacent and tumor-blood pairs, overlap was lower than in tumor region pairs.

A word on this clonotype: As yet, its antigen is unknown.

Blood RNA came from unsorted whole blood; germline DNA was also extracted. cDNA specific to TCR beta was made from around 470 ng of total RNA, with a constant-region primer employed for priming. Construction of TCR beta libraries relied on three successive nested multiplex PCR rounds employing slightly modified ARM-PCR. In the first two PCR rounds, TRBV1-TRBV30 forward primers were paired with a C-beta reverse primer, and each round lasted about 9 cycles. Each CDR3 protein is one row after TCRdb ran MiXCR on the multiplex PCR reads. Of a few hundred thousand distinct CDR3 sequences in the sample, around three fifths were seen once. This CDR3 contains 16 residues. Trimming cost V 8 bases and J 3 bases; bases outside gene matches: 14. Germline V gene data show CDR1 as SGHNT and CDR2 as YYREEE (reference sequence).

The chain carries TRBV5-4 and TRBJ2-1, with 7 bases fitting TRBD2. This receptor was taken from a woman aged 25 to 39 with primary liver carcinoma and hepatitis B virus infection. Specimen: peripheral blood. Written as DNA, the CDR3 is TGTGCCAGTCGACAAGCCGGGACTACAAACTACAATGAGCAGTTCTTC. Its protein is CASRQAGTTNYNEQFF. Full variable domain (rest looked up from reference TRBV5-4 and TRBJ2-1): ETGVTQSPTHLIKTRGQQVTLRCSSQSGHNTVSWYQQALGQGPQFIFQYYREEENGRGNFPPRFSGLQFPNYSSELNVNALELDDSALYLCASRQAGTTNYNEQFFGPGTRLTVL.